The 16 T cell receptor beta chains presented below share a single source sample, sequenced in a study of Graves' ophthalmopathy and Graves' hyperthyroidism. The study amplified TCR beta CDR3 regions using RNA transcripts. The first-round RT-PCR employed HTBI primers together with the Qiagen OneStep RT-PCR kit. A multiplex PCR was then performed as the second round. TCRdb used MiXCR to reprocess the multiplex PCR reads, holding one entry per CDR3 protein. The sample yields 600,000 to 950,000 distinct CDR3 sequences, approximately 40% seen once. Sequencing was performed on peripheral blood. These receptors were obtained from an adult man with Graves' ophthalmopathy.

This chain's CDR3 is CASREQGALSGNTIYF. The CDR3 region has the DNA TGTGCCAGCAGGGAACAGGGGGCCCTTTCTGGAAACACCATATATTTT. V usage is TRBV2 and J usage is TRBJ1-3; 9 bases line up with TRBD1. Germline V gene sequence: CDR1 SNHLY, CDR2 FYNNEI. The CDR3 extends over 16 amino acids. V gave up 6 bases and J gave up 1 base; unmatched junction bases: 7.

This clonotype was counted only a few times. The junction departs from the called germline gene at one end, perhaps through a read error. This chain uses TRBV6-6 with TRBJ2-5; D gene ambiguous. The V gene's germline CDR1 is MNHNY and CDR2 SVGAGI (reference sequence). There are 14 residues in the CDR3. CDR3 sequence: CASSLAGRMETQYF. The CDR3, as DNA: TGCGCCAGCAGCTTGGCCGGGCGGATGGAGACCCAGTACTTC.

At least ten counts were recorded for this clonotype. The rearrangement joins TRBV19 to TRBJ1-3; D gene ambiguous. The CDR3 spans 15 residues. Trimming removed 4 bases from V and 2 bases from J, with 12 bases in between. Germline values: CDR1 LNHDA, CDR2 SQIVND (reference sequence). As DNA, the CDR3 is TGTGCCAGTAGTACTACGTGGGAAGCTGGAAACACCATATATTTT. This translates into CASSTTWEAGNTIYF.

This clonotype appeared many times. V usage is TRBV7-2 and J usage is TRBJ1-5; 7 bases match TRBD1. CDR3 length equals 14 residues. Germline assignment: CDR1 SGHTA and CDR2 FQGNSA. J gave up 3 bases and V 6 bases, and 5 bases lay outside the gene matches. In DNA form, the CDR3 reads TGTGCCAGCAGTCTAGACAGGGTCAATCAGCCCCAGCATTTT. Protein: CASSLDRVNQPQHF.

This clonotype was counted only a few times. The V and J genes are TRBV19 and TRBJ1-6; 8 positions match TRBD1. V gave up 8 bases and J gave up 1 base; unmatched junction bases: 1. The CDR3 covers 14 residues. CDR1 is LNHDA, CDR2 SQIVND, per germline (reference sequence). CDR3 DNA: TGTGCCAGTTGGACAGGGTCCTATAATTCACCCCTCCACTTT. Its translation is CASWTGSYNSPLHF.

This clonotype was seen once. The V and J genes are TRBV20-1 and TRBJ1-5, with D hard to call. The CDR3 contains 14 residues. Germline CDR1 reads DFQATT; CDR2 reads SNEGSKA (reference sequence). V gave up 1 base and J gave up 1 base, with 8 bases separating them. The CDR3 coding sequence is TGCAGTGCTAGAGTCCGGAAAAGCAATCAGCCCCAGCATTTT. It translates to CSARVRKSNQPQHF.

CDR3 in DNA: TGTGCCAGCAGCCCCCGGTCGAGGACAGGGGGAGAGCAGTACTTC. Amino acid sequence: CASSPRSRTGGEQYF. The rearrangement uses TRBV9 and TRBJ2-7; TRBD1 matches 10 bases. This CDR3 comprises 15 residues. Germline V gene sequence: CDR1 SGDLS, CDR2 YYNGEE. After removal of 4 bases from V and 7 bases from J, the junction contained 11 bases not matched to a gene. The full variable domain, rest sourced from reference TRBV9 and TRBJ2-7, is DSGVTQTPKHLITATGQRVTLRCSPRSGDLSVYWYQQSLDQGLQFLIQYYNGEERAKGNILERFSAQQFPDLHSELNLSSLELGDSALYFCASSPRSRTGGEQYFGPGTRLTVT.

In its sample, this clonotype was seen many times. J is TRBJ1-1 and V is TRBV12-3 or TRBV12-4; D gene unclear. The CDR3 is made up of 13 amino acids. V lost 8 bases and J 4 bases, leaving 14 bases between the germline ends. The CDR3: CASGRVEVTEAFF. CDR3 bases: TGTGCCAGCGGACGGGTCGAGGTCACTGAAGCTTTCTTT.

This clonotype was found many times. The genes are TRBV25-1 and TRBJ2-5, with TRBD1 identical over 7 bases. V was pared by 2 bases and J by 5 bases, with 5 bases of the junction left unmatched. This CDR3 is 14 amino acids long. CDR1 and CDR2 from the germline V gene are MGHDK and SYGVNS. This chain's CDR3 is CASSERGGWETQYF. CDR3 nucleotides: TGTGCCAGCAGTGAACGAGGGGGCTGGGAGACCCAGTACTTC.

J is TRBJ1-5 and V is TRBV24-1; 7 bases align to TRBD1. The V segment lost 5 bases and the J segment 3 bases; nucleotides outside the gene matches: 6. Germline loops: CDR1 KGHDR, CDR2 SFDVKD. There are 15 residues in the CDR3. The CDR3 protein is CATSARDRDNQPQHF. In DNA, the CDR3 is TGTGCCACCAGTGCTAGAGACAGGGACAATCAGCCCCAGCATTTT.

As for this clonotype: The limits of the CDR3 on the DNA are not certain, so only TCRdb's listed CDR3 is given. The rearrangement links TRBV12-3 or TRBV12-4 to TRBJ2-3; TRBD1 is the table's D call and was not checked against the DNA. With termini counted, the CDR3 has 15 amino acids. CDR3 sequence reads: CASSSSGESTDTQYF.

V gene TRBV4-2 combines with J gene TRBJ1-4, with 10 positions matching TRBD1. Germline values: CDR1 LGHNA, CDR2 YNFKEQ. Trimming took 0 bases from V and 8 from J; bases not matched to a gene: 6. The CDR3 is 16 residues long. The CDR3 DNA reads TGTGCCAGCAGCCAAGATATGCCGGGACAGGGGGAAAAACTGTTTTTT. Protein: CASSQDMPGQGEKLFF.

To note about this clonotype: Just one base apart from a much larger clone, this may be a read error. The chain carries TRBV19 and TRBJ2-5, with 9 bases matching TRBD2. The CDR3 consists of 16 residues. Germline values: CDR1 LNHDA, CDR2 SQIVND (reference sequence). The CDR3 reads CASSDVAGDRTEAQYF. Here the CDR3 DNA reads TGTGCCAGTAGTGACGTAGCGGGAGACCGGACAGAGGCCCAGTACTTC.

This chain links TRBV12-3 or TRBV12-4 with TRBJ1-2; D is uncertain. CDR3 length: 13 residues. The ends were cut back, 8 bases at V and 4 bases at J, with 14 bases in the middle. DNA of the CDR3: TGTGCCAGCGTCGGGTGGGTTGGCTATGGCTACACCTTC. It is translated as CASVGWVGYGYTF.

This clonotype came up a few times. V is TRBV4-1 and J is TRBJ1-1, with D unresolved. CDR3 size: 14 residues. Germline CDR1 is MGHRA and CDR2 is YSYEKL. Trimming removed 1 base from V and 4 bases from J, with 10 bases in between. CDR3 in amino acids: CASSQVSHGTEAFF. Written as DNA, the CDR3 is TGCGCCAGCAGCCAAGTGAGCCATGGCACTGAAGCTTTCTTT.

This chain connects TRBV15 to TRBJ1-2, with TRBD1 identical over 7 bases. Germline CDR1 LNHNV, CDR2 YYDKDF (reference sequence). This CDR3 is 14 amino acids long. Germline trimming cut 3 bases from V and 7 bases from J; bases unmatched to any gene: 8. This CDR3 is CATSSLSDRAGYTF. CDR3 sequence (DNA): TGTGCCACCAGCAGTTTATCCGACAGGGCTGGCTACACCTTC.